This passage covers 8 T cell receptor beta chains from one sample sequenced in a study of early T cells in non-severe SARS-CoV-2 infection. Each CDR3 protein gets one entry after TCRdb re-called the 5' RACE reads with MiXCR. The sample has approximately 67,000 distinct CDR3 sequences, approximately 10% seen once. The specimen was whole blood. The receptors originated from an adult who was a healthcare worker with PCR-confirmed SARS-CoV-2 infection or an uninfected control (not recorded which).

This clonotype has only a few counts. The chain has TRBV5-1 and TRBJ2-7; D is possibly TRBD2 (5 bases). CDR3 length equals 14 residues. Germline V lookup: CDR1 SGHRS, CDR2 YFSETQ. V lost 2 bases, J lost 6 bases, and 15 bases lay in between. CDR3 in amino acids: CASSLTGLSSEQYF. As DNA, the CDR3 is TGCGCCAGCAGCTTAACGGGATTAAGTAGCGAGCAGTACTTC.

The chain carries TRBV4-1 and TRBJ1-1, with no clear D. Germline V CDR1 and CDR2: MGHRA, YSYEKL. The CDR3 has 14 amino acids. The V end lost 4 bases, the J end lost 0 bases, and 9 bases lay between the germline ends. CDR3 sequence: CASSRKGVNTEAFF. CDR3 sequence (DNA): TGCGCCAGCAGCCGAAAGGGCGTGAACACTGAAGCTTTCTTT.

This clonotype came up a few times. The V call is TRBV5-1, the J call TRBJ2-5; 9 nucleotides agree with TRBD1. The CDR3 is 15 amino acids. Germline CDR1 SGHRS, CDR2 YFSETQ. The V and J ends lost 4 bases and 2 bases, in that order; junction bases with no gene match: 6. The CDR3 sequence: CASSLGTGNQETQYF. In DNA, the CDR3 is TGCGCCAGCAGCCTGGGGACAGGGAATCAAGAGACCCAGTACTTC.

This clonotype showed up just a few times. This clone may be a read error of a much larger clone one base away. The V gene is TRBV7-6, the J gene TRBJ2-7, with 12 nucleotides matching TRBD1. CDR1 SGHVS and CDR2 FNYEAQ come from the germline V gene. This CDR3 has 13 amino acids. CDR3 sequence: CVSSTGQGAKQYF. The DNA of the CDR3 is TGTGTCAGCAGCACGGGACAGGGGGCAAAGCAGTACTTC.

This chain uses TRBV6-2 or TRBV6-3 with TRBJ1-1; 8 bases map to TRBD1. Germline loops: CDR1 MNHEY, CDR2 SVGEGT. With V trimmed by 4 bases and J by 0 bases, 10 bases remained unmatched. CDR3 size: 17 residues. The CDR3 reads CASSSPRGRQMNTEAFF. The CDR3 nucleotides are TGTGCCAGCAGTTCTCCCAGGGGGCGTCAAATGAACACTGAAGCTTTCTTT.

The table lists this clonotype with many counts. This chain uses TRBV7-2 with TRBJ1-6, with D perhaps matching TRBD1 (6 bases). Per germline, CDR1 SGHTA and CDR2 FQGNSA. CDR3 length: 16 amino acids. V lost 3 bases and J 5 bases, leaving 14 bases between the germline ends. Here the CDR3 reads CASSLTGQPNNSPLHF. CDR3 DNA: TGTGCCAGCAGCTTGACAGGACAGCCGAATAATTCACCCCTCCACTTT.

The V and J genes are TRBV11-3 and TRBJ2-2, with D perhaps given as TRBD1 or TRBD2 (5 bases each). The V gene lost 4 bases and the J gene lost 1 base, with 7 bases spanning the gap. CDR3 length: 14 residues. From germline, CDR1 is SGHNT and CDR2 YENEEA. CDR3 amino acids: CASSSGQNTGELFF. The CDR3 DNA is TGTGCCAGCAGCTCGGGGCAGAACACCGGGGAGCTGTTTTTT.

This clonotype occurred a few times. V usage is TRBV20-1 and J usage is TRBJ2-5; the match to TRBD1 covers 8 bases. With 6 bases clipped from V and 1 base from J, the junction kept 19 bases outside the gene matches. CDR1 is DFQATT, CDR2 SNEGSKA, per germline (reference sequence). The CDR3 has 18 residues. CDR3 in DNA: TGCAGTGCCCCTCGGACAGGGACATTCATAATTTCCCAAGAGACCCAGTACTTC. As protein: CSAPRTGTFIISQETQYF.